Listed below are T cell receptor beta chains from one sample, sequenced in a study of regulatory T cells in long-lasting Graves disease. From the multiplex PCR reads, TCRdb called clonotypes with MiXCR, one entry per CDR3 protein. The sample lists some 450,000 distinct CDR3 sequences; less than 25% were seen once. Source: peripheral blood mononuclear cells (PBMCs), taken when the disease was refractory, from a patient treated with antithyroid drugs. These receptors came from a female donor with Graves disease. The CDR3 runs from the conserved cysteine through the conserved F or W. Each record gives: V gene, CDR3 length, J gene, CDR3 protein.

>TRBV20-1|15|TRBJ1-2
CSARGEGGGAQGYTF
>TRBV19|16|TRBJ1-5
CASSKGFGLGNQPQHF
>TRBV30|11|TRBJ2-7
CAWDRGYEQYF
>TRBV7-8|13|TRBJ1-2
CASSLVGSDGYTF
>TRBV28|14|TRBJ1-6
CASTQGYRSSPLHF
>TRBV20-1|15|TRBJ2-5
CSARDQREGQETQYF
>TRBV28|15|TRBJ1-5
CASSPSGGLNQPQHF
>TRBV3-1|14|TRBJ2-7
CASSQPGRRGEQYF
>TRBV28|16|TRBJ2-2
CASSKVELAGTGELFF
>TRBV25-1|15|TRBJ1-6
CASSPRTEGRSPLHF
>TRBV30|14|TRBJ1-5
CAWSVGAANQPQHF
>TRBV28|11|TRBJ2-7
CASDDLYEQYF
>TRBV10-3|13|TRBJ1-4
CAIRDRGGEKLFF
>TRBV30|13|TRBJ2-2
CAWISGQSGELFF
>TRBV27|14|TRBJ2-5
CASRTAGRWETQYF
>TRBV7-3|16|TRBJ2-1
CASSSTGTNSYNEQFF
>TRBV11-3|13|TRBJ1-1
CASTRVRSTEAFF
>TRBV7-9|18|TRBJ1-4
CASALGQGASSGNEKLFF
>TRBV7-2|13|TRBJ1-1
CASSSNQGVLAFF
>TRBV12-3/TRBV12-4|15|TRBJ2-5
CASSFLTTGGETQYF
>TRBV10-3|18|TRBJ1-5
CAISESEAARGSNQPQHF
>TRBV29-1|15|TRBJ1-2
CSVNLPGQSVYGYTF
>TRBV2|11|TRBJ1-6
CASRGPTGLHF
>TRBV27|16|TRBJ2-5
CASSPLSWTVQETQYF
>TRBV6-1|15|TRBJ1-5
CASSRQGGRNQPQHF
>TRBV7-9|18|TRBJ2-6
CASSRRDRESSGANVLTF
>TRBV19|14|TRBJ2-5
CASSIGQLQETQYF
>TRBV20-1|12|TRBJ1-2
CSAPDRGYGYTF
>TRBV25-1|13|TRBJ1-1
CASTDRGKVEAFF
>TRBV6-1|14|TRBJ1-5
CASSREVSNQPQHF
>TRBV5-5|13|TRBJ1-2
CASTQQGFYGYTF
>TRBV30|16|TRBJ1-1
CALGPGAAISNTEAFF
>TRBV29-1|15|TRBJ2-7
CSVGVWGIPSYEQYF
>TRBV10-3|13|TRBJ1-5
CAISGQPNQPQHF
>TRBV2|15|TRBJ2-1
CASSGLAEDYNEQFF
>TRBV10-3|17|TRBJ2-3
CAPRGTSGSWNTDTQYF
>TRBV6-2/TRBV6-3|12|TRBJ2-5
CASSYGEETQYF
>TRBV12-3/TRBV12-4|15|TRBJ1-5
CASNAGTGVAQPQHF
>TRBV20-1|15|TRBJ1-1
CSARDYSGQTYEAFF
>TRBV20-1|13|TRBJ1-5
CSLAGAVGQPQHF
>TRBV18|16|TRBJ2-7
CASSPVIEGGSYEQYF
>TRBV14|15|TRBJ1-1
CASSSRYGTNTEAFF
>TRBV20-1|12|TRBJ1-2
CSAQRGTYGYTF
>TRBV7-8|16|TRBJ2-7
CASSPLPGTGSYEQYF
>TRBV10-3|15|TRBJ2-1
CAISNTERANNEQFF
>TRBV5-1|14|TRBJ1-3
CASSPRTGANTIYF
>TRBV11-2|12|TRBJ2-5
CASSPGSETQYF
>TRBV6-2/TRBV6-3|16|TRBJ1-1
CASSSGPWAMNTEAFF
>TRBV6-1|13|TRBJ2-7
CASRRTGFGEQYF
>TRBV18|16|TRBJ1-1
CASSPPGTGSHGEAFF
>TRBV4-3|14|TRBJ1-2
CASSPRDRGAGYTF
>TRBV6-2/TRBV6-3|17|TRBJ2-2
CASSYFPGTSHGGELFF
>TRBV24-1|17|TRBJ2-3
CATSDLGSGRRTNTQYF
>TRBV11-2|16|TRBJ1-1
CASSSNAGTGGTEAFF
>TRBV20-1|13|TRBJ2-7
CSAQASGSYEQYF
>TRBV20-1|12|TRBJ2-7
CSARDLSVEQYF
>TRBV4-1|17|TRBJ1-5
CASSQILTGVGREPQHF